This entry lists 30 T cell receptor beta chains sequenced from one sample in a study of cytomegalovirus exposure and HLA in healthy donors. PCR amplification relied on 60 Vbeta primers (plus 13 Jbeta primers). Sequenced by immunoSEQ multiplex PCR; TCRdb stores in-frame clones only, minus some. Here the sample spans 150,000 or so clones, roughly 80% being singletons. Sequenced input: PBMCs. The receptors here all came from a man in his forties in good health and CMV-seropositive.

A few counts support this clone. The chain carries TRBV29-1 and TRBJ2-3, with TRBD2 matching 7 bases. The CDR3 is made up of 11 amino acids. Trimming took 6 bases from V and 5 from J; bases not matched to a gene: 2. The germline V gene has CDR1 SQVTM and CDR2 ANQGSEA. The DNA of the CDR3 is TGCAGCGTCTCGGGGGGAGATACGCAGTATTTT. It yields the protein CSVSGGDTQYF.

The CDR3 bases are TGCGCCAGCAGGCCAGGGAGGGCAACTAATGAAAAACTGTTTTTT. The encoded protein is CASRPGRATNEKLFF. This sequence joins TRBV5-1 and TRBJ1-4; D possibly corresponds to TRBD1 (5 bases). There are 15 residues in the CDR3. V shed 5 bases and J shed 0 bases, with 11 bases lying between them. Germline-derived CDR1 and CDR2 are SGHRS and YFSETQ. Full variable domain (remainder filled in from reference TRBV5-1 and TRBJ1-4): KAGVTQTPRYLIKTRGQQVTLSCSPISGHRSVSWYQQTPGQGLQFLFEYFSETQRNKGNFPGRFSGRQFSNSRSEMNVSTLELGDSALYLCASRPGRATNEKLFFGSGTQLSVL.

The rearrangement uses TRBV11-3 and TRBJ2-1; TRBD2 matches 8 bases. This CDR3 contains 16 residues. CDR1 SGHNT and CDR2 YENEEA come from the germline V gene. V dropped 0 bases and J dropped 3; count of bases not matched to a gene: 4. For the CDR3, the DNA is TGTGCCAGCAGCTTAGACTCTAGCGGGTTCTACAATGAGCAGTTCTTC. Encoded protein: CASSLDSSGFYNEQFF.

There are a few counts of this clone. The rearrangement uses TRBV29-1 and TRBJ1-2; TRBD1 matches at 7 bases. J lost 5 bases, V lost 6 bases, and 6 bases had no gene match. Germline-derived CDR1 and CDR2 are SQVTM and ANQGSEA. The CDR3 covers 12 residues. The DNA for the CDR3 is TGCAGCGTGAACCCAGGGGGGTATGGCTACACCTTC. The encoded protein is CSVNPGGYGYTF.

The V call is TRBV30, the J call TRBJ2-3, with a weak D call TRBD1 (6 bases). The CDR3 is made up of 15 amino acids. The V gene lost 0 bases and the J gene lost 1 base, with 11 bases spanning the gap. Germline lookup yields CDR1 GTSNPN and CDR2 SVGIG (reference sequence). The CDR3 loop reads CAWSVHRTGTDTQYF. The CDR3, as DNA: TGTGCCTGGAGTGTACACCGGACAGGCACAGATACGCAGTATTTT.

The chain employs TRBV7-9 and TRBJ2-3; 11 nucleotides line up with TRBD2. The germline V gene encodes CDR1 SEHNR and CDR2 FQNEAQ (reference sequence). The CDR3 spans 17 residues. V dropped 4 bases and J dropped 4; count of bases not matched to a gene: 10. In nucleotides, the CDR3 is TGTGCCAGCAGCTCCACCGGGGTAGCGGGAGGGCCAGATACGCAGTATTTT. Residues: CASSSTGVAGGPDTQYF.

With respect to this clone: The identical CDR3 is also encoded by other nucleotide sequences in the sample. This chain links TRBV5-6 with TRBJ2-1; TRBD1 might be the D (5 bases). This CDR3 has 13 amino acids. V was pared by 2 bases and J by 4 bases, with 7 bases between. The germline gives CDR1 SGHDT, CDR2 YYEEEE. The CDR3 nucleotides read TGTGCCAGCAGCTTACCAGGGTACAATGAGCAGTTCTTC. Amino acid sequence: CASSLPGYNEQFF.

This clone was seen more than once but under ten times. The chain uses TRBV6-6 and TRBJ1-6, with D possibly being TRBD1 (5 bases). The V and J ends lost 6 bases and 5 bases respectively, with 17 bases between them. The germline CDR1 and CDR2 sequences are MNHNY and SVGAGI (reference sequence). This CDR3 is 16 amino acids long. DNA of the CDR3: TGTGCCAGCAGCCCTTCAGACAGAAAAGATAATTCACCCCTCCACTTT. As protein: CASSPSDRKDNSPLHF.

The rearrangement links TRBV27 to TRBJ2-1; no clear D gene. The CDR3 has 13 amino acids. V was shortened by 6 bases and J by 5 bases, with 11 bases between the two germline ends. Germline V lookup: CDR1 MNHEY, CDR2 SMNVEV (reference sequence). CDR3 residues: CASRQLTNNEQFF. In DNA, the CDR3 is TGTGCCAGCAGACAGTTAACCAACAATGAGCAGTTCTTC.

The CDR3 is CASTAAVGGVIQYF. The CDR3 DNA follows: TGTGCCAGTACGGCGGCAGTGGGGGGGGTCATTCAGTACTTC. The rearrangement uses TRBV19 and TRBJ2-4, with 7 bases that match TRBD2. Germline values: CDR1 LNHDA, CDR2 SQIVND (reference sequence). This CDR3 comprises 14 residues. V was clipped by 7 bases and J by 9 bases; unmatched bases: 12.

For the CDR3, the DNA is TGTGCCAGCAGCTCGACAGGGTTCGGCGAGCAGTACTTC. This codes for CASSSTGFGEQYF. This chain connects TRBV7-2 to TRBJ2-7; 7 bases agree with TRBD1. This CDR3 is built from 13 residues. The V gene's germline CDR1 is SGHTA and CDR2 FQGNSA. V gave up 4 bases and J gave up 6 bases; unmatched junction bases: 6.

The CDR3 is CATSRDPSAQETQYF. DNA for the CDR3: TGTGCCACCAGCAGAGACCCTAGCGCTCAAGAGACCCAGTACTTC. The rearrangement links TRBV15 to TRBJ2-5; D is possibly TRBD2 (6 bases). CDR1 is LNHNV, CDR2 YYDKDF, per germline (reference sequence). The V end lost 0 bases, the J end lost 2 bases, and 10 bases lay between the germline ends. The CDR3 spans 15 residues.

The chain has TRBV7-3 and TRBJ2-1, with D possibly TRBD1 on 5 matching bases. In germline, CDR1 is SGHTA, CDR2 FQGTGA. This CDR3 is built from 13 residues. With 5 bases removed from V and 10 bases from J, the gap between germline ends came to 15 bases. CDR3: CASSHLERGEQFF. In nucleotides, the CDR3 is TGTGCCAGCAGCCATTTAGAAAGGGGCGAGCAGTTCTTC. Looking up the rest from reference TRBV7-3 and TRBJ2-1 gives the full variable domain: GAGVSQTPSNKVTEKGKYVELRCDPISGHTALYWYRQSLGQGPEFLIYFQGTGAADDSGLPNDRFFAVRPEGSVSTLKIQRTERGDSAVYLCASSHLERGEQFFGPGTRLTVL.

The V and J genes are TRBV2 and TRBJ1-2; a weak D match, TRBD1 (6 bases). Trimming pared 6 bases from V and 0 bases from J, leaving 8 bases between. Germline CDR1 is SNHLY and CDR2 is FYNNEI. The CDR3 runs to 13 residues. The CDR3 DNA reads TGTGCCAGCAGGACAGGAGCTAACTATGGCTACACCTTC. It encodes CASRTGANYGYTF.

The V gene is TRBV6-4, the J gene TRBJ2-3; D is perhaps TRBD2 (6 bases). The CDR3 spans 13 residues. In germline, CDR1 is MRHNA, CDR2 SNTAGT. V dropped 5 bases and J dropped 0 bases, with 6 bases sitting between them. DNA for the CDR3: TGTGCCAGCAGTAGCGGGAGCACAGATACGCAGTATTTT. Translated: CASSSGSTDTQYF.

This chain connects TRBV7-2 to TRBJ2-7; TRBD2 agrees at 7 bases. J was trimmed by 2 bases and V by 1 base; bases with no gene match: 11. Germline CDR1 SGHTA, CDR2 FQGNSA. The CDR3 loop spans 17 amino acids. This CDR3 reads CASSLGTPSAGAYEQYF. The CDR3 region has the DNA TGTGCCAGCAGCTTAGGAACCCCCTCTGCGGGAGCCTACGAGCAGTACTTC.

This chain connects TRBV7-3 to TRBJ2-6; a weak D match, TRBD1 (6 bases). The germline gives CDR1 SGHTA, CDR2 FQGTGA. The germline V and J ends were trimmed by 2 bases and 1 base, with 12 bases remaining between them. This CDR3 region has 17 residues. The CDR3 protein is CASSLAGVTSGANVLTF. The CDR3 DNA is TGTGCCAGCAGCTTAGCAGGGGTGACGTCTGGGGCCAACGTCCTGACTTTC.

The chain joins TRBV7-9 to TRBJ2-7, with D perhaps matching TRBD2 (6 bases). Trimming pared 6 bases from V and 4 bases from J, leaving 16 bases between. CDR1 is SEHNR and CDR2 is FQNEAQ in the germline V gene (reference sequence). The CDR3 covers 14 residues. The CDR3 protein is CASRDSGRGYEQYF. CDR3 bases: TGTGCCAGCAGAGATAGCGGTAGGGGATACGAGCAGTACTTC.

This rearrangement joins TRBV15 to TRBJ1-2; no firm D call. The CDR3 covers 15 residues. Germline V gives CDR1 LNHNV, CDR2 YYDKDF (reference sequence). Between the trimmed V and J ends, which lost 0 bases and 2 bases, there was a span of 10 bases. CDR3 protein: CATSRDQASNYGYTF. Here the CDR3 DNA reads TGTGCCACCAGCAGAGATCAGGCGTCGAACTATGGCTACACCTTC.

V usage is TRBV19 and J usage is TRBJ1-1; TRBD1 is a possible D gene (5 bases). Germline V gene data show CDR1 as LNHDA and CDR2 as SQIVND (reference sequence). The length of the CDR3 is 15 residues. Trimming took 6 bases from V and 2 from J, leaving 16 bases between them. The CDR3 nucleotides are TGTGCCAGTAGCCTGACTGGGGCCCTAAACACTGAAGCTTTCTTT. Its protein product is CASSLTGALNTEAFF. The whole variable domain, remainder taken from reference TRBV19 and TRBJ1-1, is DGGITQSPKYLFRKEGQNVTLSCEQNLNHDAMYWYRQDPGQGLRLIYYSQIVNDFQKGDIAEGYSVSREKKESFPLTVTSAQKNPTAFYLCASSLTGALNTEAFFGQGTRLTVV.

This chain joins TRBV30 and TRBJ1-2, with 9 bases matching TRBD1. CDR1 and CDR2 (germline): GTSNPN, SVGIG (reference sequence). The CDR3 totals 13 residues. Trimming at V came to 2 bases and at J to 6 bases, leaving 4 bases not matched to a gene. CDR3: CAWSTGQGNGYTF. Here the CDR3 DNA reads TGTGCCTGGAGTACGGGACAGGGAAATGGCTACACCTTC.

J is TRBJ2-1 and V is TRBV4-3, with TRBD1 as a possible D gene (5 bases). The CDR3 consists of 16 residues. CDR1 and CDR2 (germline): LGHNA, YSLEER. Trimming left V 0 bases short and J 8 bases short, with 17 bases between. This CDR3 reads CASSQEWGLGRDEQFF. The CDR3 region has the DNA TGCGCCAGCAGCCAAGAATGGGGCCTAGGACGGGATGAGCAGTTCTTC.

The chain links TRBV19 to TRBJ2-3; tentatively, D is TRBD1 (6 bases). The CDR3 is 15 amino acids. V lost 5 bases and J 5 bases, leaving 17 bases between the germline ends. Germline CDR1 is LNHDA and CDR2 is SQIVND (reference sequence). Here the CDR3 reads CASSASQDREDTQYF. The CDR3 coding sequence is TGTGCCAGTAGTGCCTCACAGGACAGAGAAGATACGCAGTATTTT.

V gene TRBV25-1 combines with J gene TRBJ1-2, with D unresolved. V was clipped by 4 bases and J by 7 bases, with 10 bases between them. Germline loops: CDR1 MGHDK, CDR2 SYGVNS. The CDR3 runs to 12 residues. This CDR3 reads CASSAKWSGYTF. The CDR3 DNA reads as TGTGCCAGCAGTGCGAAATGGAGTGGCTACACCTTC.

This chain joins TRBV5-1 and TRBJ2-1, with TRBD2 matching over 16 bases. With V trimmed by 4 bases and J by 12 bases, 7 bases remained unmatched. The CDR3 extends over 15 amino acids. CDR1 and CDR2 (germline): SGHRS, YFSETQ. CDR3 nucleotide sequence: TGCGCCAGCAGCCAGGGACTAGCGGGAGGGATTAGGCAGTTCTTC. It is translated as CASSQGLAGGIRQFF.

The chain couples TRBV18 to TRBJ2-1; TRBD2 matches 8 bases. Germline values: CDR1 KGHSH, CDR2 LQKENI. This CDR3 spans 15 amino acids. J was trimmed by 7 bases and V by 0 bases; bases with no gene match: 5. The CDR3 is CASSPPSGTRNEQFF. The CDR3 DNA reads as TGTGCCAGCTCACCACCTAGCGGGACTAGGAATGAGCAGTTCTTC.

This clone was observed a single time. This chain connects TRBV19 to TRBJ2-7; 7 bases are a match to TRBD2. Per germline, CDR1 LNHDA and CDR2 SQIVND (reference sequence). CDR3 size: 17 residues. V was clipped by 2 bases and J by 3 bases; unmatched bases: 13. The CDR3, as DNA: TGTGCCAGTAGTATAAGACTAGCAGAAGAAACCGTCTACGAGCAGTACTTC. This encodes CASSIRLAEETVYEQYF.

The chain is built from TRBV10-3 and TRBJ2-2, with TRBD1 identical over 9 bases. Trimming took 5 bases from V and 7 from J; bases not matched to a gene: 8. Germline V lookup: CDR1 ENHRY, CDR2 SYGVKD. The CDR3 contains 15 residues. The CDR3 here is CAISTGQGLNGELFF. The CDR3 nucleotides read TGTGCCATCAGTACGGGACAGGGCTTGAACGGGGAGCTGTTTTTT.

The V call is TRBV6-1, the J call TRBJ2-5, with D perhaps matching TRBD2 (5 bases). This CDR3 comprises 12 residues. V lost 4 bases and J lost 4, with 7 bases in between. Germline CDR1 is MNHNS and CDR2 is SASEGT. This CDR3 is CASSGGGETQYF. The DNA for the CDR3 is TGTGCCAGCAGTGGAGGAGGAGAGACCCAGTACTTC.

The V gene is TRBV7-9, the J gene TRBJ1-4; 10 bases align to TRBD1. With 1 base clipped from V and 7 bases from J, the junction kept 3 bases outside the gene matches. The germline V gene has CDR1 SEHNR and CDR2 FQNEAQ (reference sequence). The CDR3 totals 15 residues. CDR3 coding DNA: TGTGCCAGCAGCTTAGAAGGGACAGGGGCTGAAAAACTGTTTTTT. Translation gives CASSLEGTGAEKLFF.